These 16 T cell receptor beta chains share one sample of origin, sequenced in a study of shared clonotypes between healthy human individuals. Sequencing used immunoSEQ multiplex PCR; TCRdb keeps in-frame clones, though not all of them. The profile covers around 1.4 million clones, with 98% to 99% appearing a single time and approximately 0.38% taken by the ten largest. The sequenced material came from naive CD4+ T cells sorted from blood. This sample's subset: CD45RA+ positively selected. These receptors originate from a man under 40 in good health.

The V and J genes are TRBV10-3 and TRBJ1-2, with a weak D call TRBD1 (6 bases). CDR3 length: 19 residues. Germline CDR1 is ENHRY and CDR2 is SYGVKD. Trimming cost V 0 bases and J 3 bases, with 23 bases left between them. The CDR3 sequence: CAISESPQGQGKWDYGYTF. For the CDR3, the DNA is TGTGCCATCAGTGAGTCGCCCCAGGGGCAGGGGAAGTGGGACTATGGCTACACCTTC.

This chain uses TRBV20-1 with TRBJ2-5; D ambiguous. The CDR3 totals 10 residues. The V end lost 6 bases, the J end lost 2 bases, and 4 bases lay between the germline ends. Germline CDR1 is DFQATT and CDR2 is SNEGSKA (reference sequence). DNA of the CDR3: TGCAGTGCCCATCAAGAGACCCAGTACTTC. It codes for CSAHQETQYF.

This rearrangement joins TRBV28 to TRBJ1-1; D is ambiguous. CDR3 length equals 12 residues. V gave up 7 bases and J gave up 1 base, with 7 bases separating them. CDR1 is MDHEN and CDR2 is SYDVKM in the germline V gene. The CDR3 loop is CASIVGNTEAFF. CDR3 nucleotide sequence: TGTGCCAGCATCGTGGGGAACACTGAAGCTTTCTTT.

V and J are TRBV5-4 and TRBJ2-2; 8 nucleotides agree with TRBD1. Unmatched junction bases numbered 5, after V lost 4 bases and J lost 6 bases. The CDR3 has 14 residues. Germline-derived CDR1 and CDR2 are SGHNT and YYREEE (reference sequence). CDR3 amino acids: CASSGKDRAGELFF. The CDR3 DNA reads as TGTGCCAGCAGCGGGAAGGACAGGGCCGGGGAGCTGTTTTTT.

The V call is TRBV5-1, the J call TRBJ2-7; TRBD1 matches 10 bases. CDR3 length: 15 amino acids. Germline CDR1 SGHRS, CDR2 YFSETQ. The V segment lost 2 bases and the J segment 6 bases; nucleotides outside the gene matches: 8. Written as DNA, the CDR3 is TGCGCCAGCAGCTTTTCCGGGACAGGGGTGGGCGAGCAGTACTTC. This translates into CASSFSGTGVGEQYF.

The chain is built from TRBV5-6 and TRBJ2-3, with D uncertain. The CDR3 consists of 15 residues. CDR1 is SGHDT and CDR2 is YYEEEE in the germline V gene. The germline V and J ends were trimmed by 2 bases and 0 bases, with 10 bases remaining between them. CDR3 bases: TGTGCCAGCAGCTTTATGGGTCGAAGCACAGATACGCAGTATTTT. Translating gives CASSFMGRSTDTQYF.

The V gene is TRBV5-1, the J gene TRBJ2-3; D unresolved. The CDR3 has 15 amino acids. V lost 0 bases and J lost 1, with 9 bases in between. The V gene's germline CDR1 is SGHRS and CDR2 YFSETQ. The CDR3 protein is CASSLASMGTDTQYF. CDR3 sequence (DNA): TGCGCCAGCAGCTTGGCCTCGATGGGCACAGATACGCAGTATTTT.

This clone was seen a single time. J is TRBJ1-5 and V is TRBV28, with 11 nucleotides matching TRBD1. Germline-derived CDR1 and CDR2 are MDHEN and SYDVKM. V dropped 6 bases and J dropped 7; count of bases not matched to a gene: 8. This CDR3 contains 15 residues. The CDR3 DNA follows: TGTGCCAGCAGCACCATGGACAGGGGGCGACAGCCCCAGCATTTT. Protein product: CASSTMDRGRQPQHF.

This clone was seen just once. The chain carries TRBV19 and TRBJ2-7; 9 nucleotides line up with TRBD1. The CDR3 runs 14 residues. The germline gives CDR1 LNHDA, CDR2 SQIVND (reference sequence). With V trimmed by 5 bases and J by 1 base, 3 bases remained unmatched. The CDR3: CASSGQGLSYEQYF. The CDR3, as DNA: TGTGCCAGTAGTGGACAGGGGTTGTCCTACGAGCAGTACTTC.

V usage is TRBV14 and J usage is TRBJ1-5; a weak D match, TRBD1 (6 bases). CDR3 length: 17 residues. Trimming cost V 1 base and J 1 base, with 14 bases left between them. Germline V gene lookup returns CDR1 SGHDN and CDR2 FVKESK. Written as DNA, the CDR3 is TGTGCCAGCAGCCAAGTCCCGGGACACAGCAGCAATCAGCCCCAGCATTTT. This translates into CASSQVPGHSSNQPQHF.

As for this clone: The identical CDR3 is also encoded by other nucleotide sequences in the sample. The rearrangement uses TRBV28 and TRBJ1-2; D remains unclear. Germline V gene lookup returns CDR1 MDHEN and CDR2 SYDVKM. Trimming left V 3 bases short and J 3 bases short, with 8 bases between. CDR3 size: 13 residues. Here the CDR3 reads CASSFGGDYGYTF. CDR3 DNA: TGTGCCAGCAGTTTTGGCGGGGACTATGGCTACACCTTC.

This chain links TRBV28 with TRBJ2-7; tentatively, D is TRBD2 (6 bases). V was trimmed by 2 bases and J by 6 bases, leaving 29 bases between them. Germline V gene sequence: CDR1 MDHEN, CDR2 SYDVKM. There are 19 residues in the CDR3. The CDR3 region has the DNA TGTGCCAGCAGTTTACTCCTATCCTTGGACGGGAGCCCGCAGGTCGAGCAGTACTTC. Encoded protein: CASSLLLSLDGSPQVEQYF.

V usage is TRBV6-5 and J usage is TRBJ2-3; D is unresolved. This CDR3 is 16 amino acids long. V was shortened by 2 bases and J by 3 bases, with 15 bases between the two germline ends. Germline V gene sequence: CDR1 MNHEY, CDR2 SVGAGI. The CDR3 spells CASSYVGSGVTDTQYF. The CDR3 coding sequence is TGTGCCAGCAGTTACGTTGGGTCTGGTGTGACAGATACGCAGTATTTT.

The rearrangement links TRBV5-1 to TRBJ2-1; 8 bases fit TRBD2. This CDR3 spans 16 amino acids. CDR1 is SGHRS and CDR2 is YFSETQ in the germline V gene. The V segment lost 0 bases and the J segment 11 bases; nucleotides outside the gene matches: 13. The CDR3 coding sequence is TGCGCCAGCAGCTTGGGATGGCGGGAGGCCAACACAAAGCAGTTCTTC. It codes for CASSLGWREANTKQFF.

In its sample, this clone was seen once. Other nucleotide sequences from this sample produce the same CDR3. This chain joins TRBV9 and TRBJ2-3, with 8 positions matching TRBD2. The V gene end was trimmed by 0 bases and the J gene end by 6 bases; junction bases not matched to a gene: 6. Germline CDR1 and CDR2: SGDLS and YYNGEE. The CDR3 has 15 residues. This chain's CDR3 is CASSVGAGEGDTQYF. The CDR3 DNA is TGTGCCAGCAGCGTAGGAGCGGGAGAAGGCGATACGCAGTATTTT.

The chain is built from TRBV7-2 and TRBJ2-2; D may be TRBD2 (5 bases). CDR1 and CDR2 from the germline V gene are SGHTA and FQGNSA. The V gene lost 5 bases and the J gene lost 1 base, with 8 bases spanning the gap. The CDR3 totals 14 residues. CDR3 protein: CASSQDWNTGELFF. The CDR3 DNA is TGTGCCAGCAGCCAGGACTGGAACACCGGGGAGCTGTTTTTT.